The 2 T cell receptor beta chains below were found in one sample sequenced in a study of T cell responses to AZD1222 COVID-19 vaccine. Measured with immunoSEQ multiplex PCR; TCRdb has only the in-frame clones, and not every one. Among roughly 100,000 clones listed, approximately 88% were seen once. Sequenced here: peripheral blood, sampled on day 0 of AZD1222 vaccination. Source of these receptors: an adult in good health.

The genes are TRBV9 and TRBJ1-4; the D is unclear. CDR3 length equals 16 residues. V was cut by 0 bases and J by 4 bases, with 13 bases left in between. CDR1 and CDR2 (germline): SGDLS, YYNGEE. In DNA form, the CDR3 reads TGTGCCAGCAGCGTAGGACCCCGGTCGGGTAATGAAAAACTGTTTTTT. This codes for CASSVGPRSGNEKLFF. Complete variable domain (other parts from reference TRBV9 and TRBJ1-4): DSGVTQTPKHLITATGQRVTLRCSPRSGDLSVYWYQQSLDQGLQFLIQYYNGEERAKGNILERFSAQQFPDLHSELNLSSLELGDSALYFCASSVGPRSGNEKLFFGSGTQLSVL.

Here the CDR3 reads CATSGQGNTGELFF. In nucleotides, the CDR3 is TGTGCCACCTCGGGACAGGGTAACACCGGGGAGCTGTTTTTT. This chain uses TRBV24-1 with TRBJ2-2, with TRBD1 matching over 9 bases. V lost 9 bases, J lost 2 bases, and 3 bases stayed unmatched. Looked up from germline, CDR1 is KGHDR and CDR2 is SFDVKD. The CDR3 has 14 residues.